Listed below are T cell receptor beta chains from one sample, sequenced in a study of identical twins. TCRdb fed the 5' RACE reads into MiXCR, producing one record per CDR3 protein. The data hold fewer than 250,000 distinct CDR3 sequences, with 7% to 8.5% observed a single time. These data also formed part of another study, on yellow fever vaccine responses in identical twins.

Sequencing was done on a sample of CD8+ T cells sorted from blood. These receptors were collected from a woman aged 18 to 35 in good health. Both conserved end residues are part of each CDR3. The D gene is left open where the match is weak. Expanded clones are given a class, and other clones once, few, many or no size at all.

J gene,clone size,V gene,D gene,CDR3 DNA,CDR3 protein
TRBJ2-1,few,TRBV4-1,.,TGCGCCAGCAGCCAAGATCTGGTGACATCATCCTACAATGAGCAGTTCTTC,CASSQDLVTSSYNEQFF
TRBJ2-3,few,TRBV9,.,TGTGCCAGCAGCCCCCCCCGGTTCCCAGATACGCAGTATTTT,CASSPPRFPDTQYF
TRBJ1-1,few,TRBV5-1,.,TGCGCCAGCAGCTCAAACAGGATTACTGAAGCTTTCTTT,CASSSNRITEAFF
TRBJ2-5,.,TRBV20-1,TRBD1,TGCAGTGCTAGAGGGACGAGGGACAGCCAAGAGACCCAGTACTTC,CSARGTRDSQETQYF
TRBJ2-2,many,TRBV7-9,.,TGTGCCAGCACTCTAGGAGGGCTCGGGGAGCTGTTTTTT,CASTLGGLGELFF
TRBJ2-1,.,TRBV7-9,TRBD1,TGTGCCAGCAGCCCCCGGGACAGGGTTAATGAGCAGTTCTTC,CASSPRDRVNEQFF
TRBJ2-2,.,TRBV9,.,TGTGCCAGCGAGCAATACCTGAACACCGGGGAGCTGTTTTTT,CASEQYLNTGELFF
TRBJ1-1,many,TRBV10-3,.,TGTGCCATCCACAGGGACCAAAGCACTGAAGCTTTCTTT,CAIHRDQSTEAFF
TRBJ1-2,many,TRBV7-9,TRBD1,TGTGCCAGCAGCGGAGGGGGCAGCGATGGCTACACCTTC,CASSGGGSDGYTF
TRBJ2-3,.,TRBV3-1,.,TGTGCCAGCAGCCAAGAGGAGACGTCGGGCACAGATACGCAGTATTTT,CASSQEETSGTDTQYF
TRBJ2-7,.,TRBV4-2,.,TGTGCCAGCAGCCCGGGGGCGGGGGCCTACGAGCAGTACTTC,CASSPGAGAYEQYF
TRBJ2-3,.,TRBV7-9,.,TGTGCCAGCAGCCCGGCCGCTGAAATCACAGATACGCAGTATTTT,CASSPAAEITDTQYF
TRBJ1-4,few,TRBV11-2,.,TGTGCCAGCAGCTTAGACGTATGGCGAACCCTGGAGGATGAAAAACTGTTTTTT,CASSLDVWRTLEDEKLFF
TRBJ1-1,many,TRBV15,TRBD1,TGTGCCACCAGCAGCTGGACAGGGGCGGACACTGAAGCTTTCTTT,CATSSWTGADTEAFF
TRBJ1-1,.,TRBV10-3,.,TGTGCCATCAGGGGACGGACTGAAGCTTTCTTT,CAIRGRTEAFF